The 11 T cell receptor beta chains in this list originate from one sample, sequenced in a study of CD8 T cells in Susac syndrome. After extraction with the RNeasy kit, roughly 0.45 to 1 ug of the RNA was reverse transcribed using random hexamers. In TCRdb, the immunoSEQ multiplex PCR reads were re-called with MiXCR into one record per CDR3 protein. In the table there are roughly 150,000 distinct CDR3 sequences, just over 90% of which are singletons. The sample taken for sequencing was CD4+ T cells from PBMCs. These receptors were taken from a human donor in good health.

V gene TRBV28 combines with J gene TRBJ2-1; D gene ambiguous. The V end was cut by 6 bases, the J end by 7 bases, with 16 bases between. Germline loops: CDR1 MDHEN, CDR2 SYDVKM. There are 14 residues in the CDR3. As DNA, the CDR3 is TGTGCCAGCAGGTCGTGGAGTTTGGGTAATGAGCAGTTCTTC. The encoded protein is CASRSWSLGNEQFF.

V usage is TRBV18 and J usage is TRBJ2-5, with a tentative D call TRBD2 (5 bases). The CDR3 runs to 13 residues. Germline V gene data show CDR1 as KGHSH and CDR2 as LQKENI. With 5 bases removed from V and 7 bases from J, the gap between germline ends came to 14 bases. For the CDR3, the DNA is TGTGCCAGCTCATTCGCGGGCGGAAGGACCCAGTACTTC. Translation: CASSFAGGRTQYF.

J is TRBJ1-1 and V is TRBV14; no definite D call. The V and J ends lost 2 bases and 10 bases respectively, with 11 bases between them. The CDR3 spans 12 residues. Germline V gives CDR1 SGHDN, CDR2 FVKESK. CDR3 region: CASSQTSLGAFF. The CDR3, as DNA: TGTGCCAGCAGCCAAACGTCTTTGGGAGCTTTCTTT.

The genes are TRBV7-9 and TRBJ2-1, with a weak D call TRBD2 (6 bases). From germline, CDR1 is SEHNR and CDR2 FQNEAQ (reference sequence). The CDR3 covers 15 residues. Trimming cost V 4 bases and J 4 bases, with 14 bases left between them. CDR3 coding DNA: TGTGCCAGCAGCTATGTCCTAGCGTCGTACAATGAGCAGTTCTTC. Translating gives CASSYVLASYNEQFF. Complete variable domain (other parts from reference TRBV7-9 and TRBJ2-1): DTGVSQNPRHKITKRGQNVTFRCDPISEHNRLYWYRQTLGQGPEFLTYFQNEAQLEKSRLLSDRFSAERPKGSFSTLEIQRTEQGDSAMYLCASSYVLASYNEQFFGPGTRLTVL.

The chain employs TRBV2 and TRBJ2-6, with D possibly matching TRBD2 (6 bases). The V gene lost 7 bases and the J gene lost 0 bases, with 13 bases spanning the gap. Germline CDR1 SNHLY, CDR2 FYNNEI. The CDR3 loop spans 16 amino acids. The DNA for the CDR3 is TGTGCCAGCACGGGGGTTAGGCCCTCTGGGGCCAACGTCCTGACTTTC. Protein sequence: CASTGVRPSGANVLTF. Full variable domain (missing parts from reference TRBV2 and TRBJ2-6): EPEVTQTPSHQVTQMGQEVILRCVPISNHLYFYWYRQILGQKVEFLVSFYNNEISEKSEIFDDQFSVERPDGSNFTLKIRSTKLEDSAMYFCASTGVRPSGANVLTFGAGSRLTVL.

The chain carries TRBV19 and TRBJ2-2; D gene ambiguous. CDR1 and CDR2 (germline): LNHDA, SQIVND (reference sequence). The CDR3 length is 15 residues. The V end lost 0 bases, the J end lost 6 bases, and 11 bases lay between the germline ends. This CDR3 reads CASSIDLRPPGELFF. The DNA of the CDR3 is TGTGCCAGTAGTATAGATCTACGGCCACCCGGGGAGCTGTTTTTT.

The chain links TRBV6-1 to TRBJ2-5, with 8 bases identical to TRBD2. The germline V gene encodes CDR1 MNHNS and CDR2 SASEGT. V shed 7 bases and J 4 bases; nucleotides not matched to a gene: 8. The CDR3 extends over 14 amino acids. CDR3 region: CASISGGPGETQYF. The CDR3 coding sequence is TGTGCCAGCATTTCGGGGGGGCCTGGAGAGACCCAGTACTTC.

The chain joins TRBV10-2 to TRBJ1-2; 8 nucleotides agree with TRBD1. J gave up 5 bases and V 4 bases, and 12 bases lay outside the gene matches. This CDR3 has 16 amino acids. Germline-derived CDR1 and CDR2 are WSHSY and SAAADI. The CDR3 loop is CASSGSRGQDLYGYTF. In DNA form, the CDR3 reads TGCGCCAGCAGTGGATCGCGGGGACAGGACTTGTATGGCTACACCTTC.

This clonotype was detected only once. This chain links TRBV7-9 with TRBJ2-3; D could derive from TRBD1 or TRBD2 (7 bases each). V was pared by 5 bases and J by 1 base, with 16 bases between. Germline loops: CDR1 SEHNR, CDR2 FQNEAQ (reference sequence). The CDR3 is 16 residues long. As DNA, the CDR3 is TGTGCCAGCAGCCCCGTACAGGGGAGGGGCACAGATACGCAGTATTTT. This encodes CASSPVQGRGTDTQYF. The full variable domain, rest sourced from reference TRBV7-9 and TRBJ2-3, is DTGVSQNPRHKITKRGQNVTFRCDPISEHNRLYWYRQTLGQGPEFLTYFQNEAQLEKSRLLSDRFSAERPKGSFSTLEIQRTEQGDSAMYLCASSPVQGRGTDTQYFGPGTRLTVL.

The genes are TRBV7-9 and TRBJ1-1; D is ambiguous. V was trimmed by 5 bases and J by 8 bases, leaving 18 bases between them. This CDR3 region has 14 residues. Germline-derived CDR1 and CDR2 are SEHNR and FQNEAQ (reference sequence). The DNA of the CDR3 is TGTGCCAGCAGCCCGACCCCTGAAGGCAGAGAAGCTTTCTTT. Its protein product is CASSPTPEGREAFF. The variable domain in full, with the rest retrieved from reference TRBV7-9 and TRBJ1-1, is DTGVSQNPRHKITKRGQNVTFRCDPISEHNRLYWYRQTLGQGPEFLTYFQNEAQLEKSRLLSDRFSAERPKGSFSTLEIQRTEQGDSAMYLCASSPTPEGREAFFGQGTRLTVV.

The chain uses TRBV25-1 and TRBJ2-1; 8 bases match TRBD2. Losses at the gene ends were 1 base for V and 7 bases for J; bases not matched to a gene: 9. From germline, CDR1 is MGHDK and CDR2 SYGVNS. CDR3 size: 16 residues. The CDR3 nucleotides read TGTGCCAGCAGTGAATTGGGAGCGGGAGCTCAAAATGAGCAGTTCTTC. Translating it yields CASSELGAGAQNEQFF.